This T cell receptor (beta chain) derives from a study of shared clonotypes between healthy human individuals. Study details: CD4 naive and memory got three plates each, CD8 naive two, CD8 memory one.

This clone has only one observation. The antigen is unknown. Sequenced by immunoSEQ multiplex PCR; TCRdb stores in-frame clones only, minus some. The table lists about 2.4 million clones, 93% of them singletons. Germline V gene data show CDR1 as SGHTA and CDR2 as FQGNSA. The CDR3 length is 16 residues. The V end was cut by 2 bases, the J end by 5 bases, with 19 bases between. Whole-study findings and limits: Naive subsets, compared against memory subsets, generally had larger estimated richness values.

The chain carries TRBV7-2 and TRBJ2-7; D might be TRBD2 (7 bases). Sample: naive CD4+ T cells from PBMCs. The subset denotes: CD45RA+ positively selected. This sequence was found in a man between 18 and 35 years old in good health. Some clones in this sample may be carry-over from other donors' samples. CDR3 nucleotide sequence: TGTGCCAGCAGCTTATTGGGGGCGGGAGTCATGGACGAGCAGTACTTC. Residues: CASSLLGAGVMDEQYF.